Shown below are 17 T cell receptor beta chains from a single sample sequenced in a study of low-dose radiotherapy and immunotherapy resistance in tumors. First-strand cDNA relied on TRAV- and TRBV-specific primers spanning alpha and beta chains. Both a constant-region primer and a V-primer adapter served to amplify TCRs across 15 to 20 PCR cycles. TCRdb re-called the reads through MiXCR, storing one row per CDR3 protein. The table records 31,000 or so distinct CDR3 sequences, approximately 49% of them present only once. Time point of the sample: after trial treatment. Specified treatment: LDRT plus nivolumab, ipilimumab, low-dose cyclophosphamide and aspirin (RACIN trial). The sequenced sample was PBMCs, obtained after low-dose radiotherapy plus immunotherapy. These receptors were obtained from a male donor with gallbladder cancer.

This clonotype was found many times. The J gene is TRBJ2-7, the V gene TRBV10-3; TRBD1 agrees at 12 bases. Germline-derived CDR1 and CDR2 are ENHRY and SYGVKD. J lost 3 bases, V lost 10 bases, and 10 bases had no gene match. The CDR3 is 15 residues long. In DNA form, the CDR3 reads TGTGCCACCAACCCGGGACAGGGGGCGCTCTACGAGCAGTACTTC. This translates into CATNPGQGALYEQYF.

This clonotype was found many times. This chain connects TRBV6-5 to TRBJ1-1; D is uncertain. With 2 bases removed from V and 3 bases from J, the gap between germline ends came to 7 bases. Per germline, CDR1 MNHEY and CDR2 SVGAGI. The CDR3 is 13 residues long. CDR3 residues: CASSYREYTEAFF. In DNA form, the CDR3 reads TGTGCCAGCAGTTACAGGGAATACACTGAAGCTTTCTTT.

This clonotype was seen many times. The chain recombines TRBV30 with TRBJ2-5; TRBD2 matches at 7 bases. The germline V gene encodes CDR1 GTSNPN and CDR2 SVGIG (reference sequence). The CDR3 spans 15 residues. Losses at the gene ends were 3 bases for V and 5 bases for J; bases not matched to a gene: 12. CDR3 nucleotides: TGTGCCTGGAGAGCCGGGGCGGGAGCCCCCGAGACCCAGTACTTC. Translated, it gives CAWRAGAGAPETQYF.

This clonotype was recorded only once. A much larger clone lies a single base off, so this may be a read error. The chain recombines TRBV27 with TRBJ2-2; 7 bases are a match to TRBD2. Germline values: CDR1 MNHEY, CDR2 SMNVEV (reference sequence). The CDR3 has 14 amino acids. The CDR3 protein is CASSFGGNTGEPFF. DNA for the CDR3: TGTGCCAGCAGTTTCGGGGGGAACACCGGGGAGCCGTTTTTT.

By its share, this clonotype is medium-sized. The chain is built from TRBV18 and TRBJ1-1; weak D call: TRBD1 (6 bases). The V end lost 3 bases, the J end lost 5 bases, and 10 bases lay between the germline ends. The CDR3 has 13 residues. The germline CDR1 and CDR2 sequences are KGHSH and LQKENI. The CDR3 protein is CASSPDSVTEAFF. CDR3 bases: TGTGCCAGCTCACCGGACAGTGTGACTGAAGCTTTCTTT.

The V call is TRBV7-3, the J call TRBJ2-2; weak D call: TRBD1 (5 bases). Per germline, CDR1 SGHTA and CDR2 FQGTGA. The V end lost 5 bases, the J end lost 7 bases, and 17 bases lay between the germline ends. This CDR3 contains 15 residues. The CDR3 DNA reads TGTGCCAGCAGCATCGACAGAACGGGTCGCGGGGAGCTGTTTTTT. It encodes CASSIDRTGRGELFF.

This clonotype was seen at least ten times. The chain recombines TRBV7-3 with TRBJ2-3; TRBD2 might be the D (7 bases). The CDR3 is 12 amino acids. The germline V gene has CDR1 SGHTA and CDR2 FQGTGA. Trimming took off 5 bases at V and 8 bases at J, with 11 bases between the two ends. Here the CDR3 reads CASSLGGGTQYF. The CDR3 nucleotides read TGTGCCAGCAGCCTAGGGGGGGGTACGCAGTATTTT.

This clonotype has ten or more counts. This sequence joins TRBV9 and TRBJ2-7; D gene ambiguous. Germline-derived CDR1 and CDR2 are SGDLS and YYNGEE. The CDR3 has 15 residues. Trimming pared 0 bases from V and 1 base from J, leaving 11 bases between. CDR3 region: CASSVGTVVSYEQYF. The CDR3 coding sequence is TGTGCCAGCAGCGTAGGAACAGTCGTATCCTACGAGCAGTACTTC.

This clonotype was found once. A much more abundant neighbour one base away suggests this may be a read error. The chain has TRBV27 and TRBJ2-1, with TRBD2 matching 8 bases. This CDR3 region has 13 residues. Germline V gives CDR1 MNHEY, CDR2 SMNVEV (reference sequence). J gave up 10 bases and V 3 bases, and 5 bases lay outside the gene matches. CDR3 residues: CASSFLAGYEQFF. The CDR3 bases are TGTGCCAGCAGTTTCCTAGCGGGCTACGAGCAGTTCTTC.

V is TRBV26 and J is TRBJ1-1; the tabulated D call, TRBD1, remains unverified against the DNA. TRBV26 corresponds to a pseudogene. The CDR3 is 13 residues long. The CDR3 sequence: CASSQGQPREAFF. CDR3 nucleotides: TGTGCCAGCAGCCAGGGACAGCCCCGCGAAGCTTTCTTT.

CDR3 DNA sequence: TGCAGCGTCGCTAGAGGGAGCTACGAGCAGTACTTC. Translated, it gives CSVARGSYEQYF. This chain uses TRBV29-1 with TRBJ2-7, with D tentatively TRBD2 (5 bases). The length of the CDR3 is 12 residues. V was shortened by 6 bases and J by 3 bases, with 12 bases between the two germline ends. Germline V CDR1 and CDR2: SQVTM, ANQGSEA.

The chain combines TRBV24-1 with TRBJ2-1; TRBD1 or TRBD2 may be the D gene (5 bases each). V was trimmed by 7 bases and J by 8 bases, leaving 17 bases between them. Germline values: CDR1 KGHDR, CDR2 SFDVKD. The length of the CDR3 is 14 residues. The CDR3 nucleotides read TGTGCCACCAGCGTACCTGGGGGAGCGTATGAGCAGTTCTTC. This gives the protein CATSVPGGAYEQFF.

Turning to this clonotype: It differs at one base from a far larger clone, so likely a read error. V usage is TRBV20-1 and J usage is TRBJ2-7; 7 nucleotides line up with TRBD2. The CDR3 sequence is 19 residues long. V trimming: 6 bases; J trimming: 7 bases; junction bases outside the gene matches: 30. CDR1 is DFQATT and CDR2 is SNEGSKA in the germline V gene (reference sequence). CDR3 in DNA: TGCAGTGCCACACGCCGAAAGGAGGCGGGAGTAAGCTCCTACAATGAGCAGTACTTC. Translation gives CSATRRKEAGVSSYNEQYF.

At least ten counts were recorded for this clonotype. The chain recombines TRBV18 with TRBJ2-7; 8 positions match TRBD2. J gave up 5 bases and V 3 bases, and 6 bases lay outside the gene matches. Germline lookup yields CDR1 KGHSH and CDR2 LQKENI. CDR3 length equals 14 residues. In nucleotides, the CDR3 is TGTGCCAGCTCACCCTGGACTAGCATTCACGAGCAGTACTTC. Protein product: CASSPWTSIHEQYF.

This clonotype was seen ten or more times. The chain is built from TRBV28 and TRBJ2-7; 9 bases map to TRBD1. The trim removed 1 base at V and 2 bases at J, leaving 6 bases unmatched. The CDR3 runs to 16 residues. Germline-derived CDR1 and CDR2 are MDHEN and SYDVKM. The CDR3: CASSLSRDRATYEQYF. The CDR3 nucleotides are TGTGCCAGCAGTTTATCCCGGGACAGGGCGACCTACGAGCAGTACTTC.

In its sample, this clonotype was seen a few times. This chain uses TRBV5-3 with TRBJ1-1, with D perhaps TRBD1 (6 bases). TRBV5-3 counts as an open reading frame of uncertain function. V was pared by 9 bases and J by 4 bases, with 13 bases between. The CDR3 sequence is 12 residues long. The DNA of the CDR3 is TGTGCCATACAGGGTCGGGGCACTGAAGCTTTCTTT. This codes for CAIQGRGTEAFF.

The chain recombines TRBV9 with TRBJ2-3; D possibly corresponds to TRBD2 (6 bases). Germline V lookup: CDR1 SGDLS, CDR2 YYNGEE. The CDR3 extends over 15 amino acids. Trimming removed 4 bases at V and 0 bases at J, with 12 bases between. CDR3 loop: CASSFAGTSTDTQYF. Written as DNA, the CDR3 is TGTGCCAGCAGCTTTGCCGGGACTAGCACAGATACGCAGTATTTT.